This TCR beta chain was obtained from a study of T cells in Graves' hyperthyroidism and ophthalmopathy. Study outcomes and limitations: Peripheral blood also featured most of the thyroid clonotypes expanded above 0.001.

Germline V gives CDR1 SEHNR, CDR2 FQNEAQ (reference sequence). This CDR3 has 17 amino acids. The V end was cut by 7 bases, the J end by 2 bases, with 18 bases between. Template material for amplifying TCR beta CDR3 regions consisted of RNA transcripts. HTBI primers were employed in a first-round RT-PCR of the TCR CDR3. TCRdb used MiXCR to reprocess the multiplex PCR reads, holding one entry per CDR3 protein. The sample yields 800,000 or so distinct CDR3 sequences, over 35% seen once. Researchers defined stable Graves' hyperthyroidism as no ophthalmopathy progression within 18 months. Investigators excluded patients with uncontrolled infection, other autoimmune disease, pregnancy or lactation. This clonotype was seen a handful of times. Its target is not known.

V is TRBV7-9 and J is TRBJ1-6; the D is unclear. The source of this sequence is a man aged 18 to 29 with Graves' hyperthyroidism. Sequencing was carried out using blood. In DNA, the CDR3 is TGTGCCAGCAACTCTGACGACATTTCCCCCTATAATTCACCCCTCCACTTT. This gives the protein CASNSDDISPYNSPLHF.